The present entry profiles one T cell receptor (beta chain) with its context. The entry originates in a study of blood T cell repertoires in COVID-19. TCRdb's table, derived via immunoSEQ multiplex PCR, lists solely in-frame clones and lacks some. Of just over 300,000 clones in the sample, about nine tenths were seen once. Looked up from germline, CDR1 is MNHEY and CDR2 is SVGAGI. The CDR3 contains 11 residues. Trimming took off 8 bases at V and 4 bases at J, with 6 bases between the two ends. The receptor comes from a man between 25 and 39 years old who had recovered from COVID-19. The sample consisted of PBMCs or T cells enriched from blood (not recorded which). The rearrangement links TRBV6-5 to TRBJ2-1, with a tentative D call TRBD2 (6 bases). Written as DNA, the CDR3 is TGTGCCAGCGGGGGGTACAATGAGCAGTTCTTC. It specifies CASGGYNEQFF.